This passage covers 17 T cell receptor beta chains from one sample sequenced in a study of STAT5B mutations in CD4+ large granular lymphocyte leukemia. Libraries were prepared by immunoSEQ multiplex PCR; TCRdb keeps only in-frame clonotypes and omits some of them. The sample contains fewer than 45,000 clones, around 81% of which appear only once. The sequencing input was CD4+ T cells from blood buffy coats. All receptors come from a human donor in good health.

The DNA of the CDR3 is TGTGCCAGCAGTCCGAGTCCGTTCACACCCCAGCATTTT. It translates to CASSPSPFTPQHF. The rearrangement joins TRBV6-5 to TRBJ1-5; D unresolved. CDR3 size: 13 residues. V lost 5 bases and J 10 bases, leaving 15 bases between the germline ends. CDR1 and CDR2 from the germline V gene are MNHEY and SVGAGI.

This clone was detected a few times. The chain carries TRBV7-9 and TRBJ2-2; D call uncertain. V dropped 2 bases and J dropped 2 bases, with 18 bases sitting between them. The CDR3 length is 18 residues. Germline-derived CDR1 and CDR2 are SEHNR and FQNEAQ (reference sequence). The CDR3: CASSLISPATLNTGELFF. Here the CDR3 DNA reads TGTGCCAGCAGCTTAATCTCGCCAGCCACCTTAAACACCGGGGAGCTGTTTTTT. The full variable domain, rest sourced from reference TRBV7-9 and TRBJ2-2, is DTGVSQNPRHKITKRGQNVTFRCDPISEHNRLYWYRQTLGQGPEFLTYFQNEAQLEKSRLLSDRFSAERPKGSFSTLEIQRTEQGDSAMYLCASSLISPATLNTGELFFGEGSRLTVL.

The chain has TRBV19 and TRBJ1-5, with 7 bases lining up with TRBD1. The CDR3 is made up of 15 amino acids. CDR1 is LNHDA and CDR2 is SQIVND in the germline V gene (reference sequence). V dropped 3 bases and J dropped 4; count of bases not matched to a gene: 6. CDR3 region: CASSIQSGGNQPQHF. The CDR3 DNA sequence: TGTGCCAGTAGTATCCAGTCAGGGGGTAATCAGCCCCAGCATTTT. Looking up the rest from reference TRBV19 and TRBJ1-5 gives the full variable domain: DGGITQSPKYLFRKEGQNVTLSCEQNLNHDAMYWYRQDPGQGLRLIYYSQIVNDFQKGDIAEGYSVSREKKESFPLTVTSAQKNPTAFYLCASSIQSGGNQPQHFGDGTRLSIL.

V and J are TRBV2 and TRBJ1-2; possible D gene TRBD1, 5 bases. CDR3 size: 12 residues. Germline CDR1 is SNHLY and CDR2 is FYNNEI. Trimming shortened V by 4 bases and J by 10 bases, and 13 bases separated the two germline ends. This chain's CDR3 is CASSVSGTPYTF. CDR3 sequence (DNA): TGTGCCAGCAGTGTATCGGGGACGCCCTACACCTTC.

CDR3 DNA sequence: TGCGCCAGCAGCCAAGATTCACCTAGCGGAAAGACCTACGAGCAGTACTTC. This codes for CASSQDSPSGKTYEQYF. J is TRBJ2-7 and V is TRBV4-1; the match to TRBD2 covers 7 bases. Per germline, CDR1 MGHRA and CDR2 YSYEKL. The CDR3 covers 17 residues. After removal of 0 bases from V and 2 bases from J, the junction contained 10 bases not matched to a gene.

This chain uses TRBV19 with TRBJ1-1, with D unresolved. The germline CDR1 and CDR2 sequences are LNHDA and SQIVND (reference sequence). Trimming shortened V by 4 bases and J by 2 bases, and 8 bases separated the two germline ends. The CDR3 extends over 13 amino acids. In DNA form, the CDR3 reads TGTGCCAGTAGTAAGGTGACTAACACTGAAGCTTTCTTT. Translating it yields CASSKVTNTEAFF.

The J gene is TRBJ2-7, the V gene TRBV2, with 10 bases aligning to TRBD1. J was trimmed by 5 bases and V by 7 bases; bases with no gene match: 8. The germline gives CDR1 SNHLY, CDR2 FYNNEI. CDR3 size: 14 residues. CDR3 loop: CASNQWTGGHEQYF. In DNA form, the CDR3 reads TGTGCCAGCAACCAATGGACAGGGGGTCACGAGCAGTACTTC.

The chain couples TRBV28 to TRBJ1-5; 7 bases map to TRBD1. Germline-derived CDR1 and CDR2 are MDHEN and SYDVKM. V was clipped by 3 bases and J by 7 bases; unmatched bases: 6. This CDR3 is 14 amino acids long. The CDR3 spells CASSFQGGGQPQHF. In nucleotides, the CDR3 is TGTGCCAGCAGTTTCCAGGGGGGCGGCCAGCCCCAGCATTTT.

This clone has only a few counts. The rearrangement links TRBV7-9 to TRBJ2-5; D might be TRBD2 (5 bases). Germline V gene lookup returns CDR1 SEHNR and CDR2 FQNEAQ (reference sequence). This CDR3 contains 15 residues. Trimming took 1 base from V and 0 from J, leaving 9 bases between them. DNA of the CDR3: TGTGCCAGCAGCTTAGTTCGCGGGTACCAAGAGACCCAGTACTTC. Amino acids: CASSLVRGYQETQYF. The complete variable domain, with remaining parts taken from reference TRBV7-9 and TRBJ2-5, reads DTGVSQNPRHKITKRGQNVTFRCDPISEHNRLYWYRQTLGQGPEFLTYFQNEAQLEKSRLLSDRFSAERPKGSFSTLEIQRTEQGDSAMYLCASSLVRGYQETQYFGPGTRLLVL.

The chain employs TRBV27 and TRBJ2-2, with D perhaps given as TRBD1 or TRBD2 (5 bases each). V was clipped by 4 bases and J by 10 bases, with 16 bases between them. Germline V gene sequence: CDR1 MNHEY, CDR2 SMNVEV (reference sequence). The CDR3 length is 14 residues. The CDR3 spells CASSSRERTMELFF. Written as DNA, the CDR3 is TGTGCCAGCAGTTCCAGGGAGCGAACAATGGAGCTGTTTTTT.

This clone occurred once. The chain carries TRBV28 and TRBJ1-3; tentative D call: TRBD1 (5 bases). V was trimmed by 8 bases and J by 0 bases, leaving 17 bases between them. CDR3 size: 16 residues. Germline CDR1 reads MDHEN; CDR2 reads SYDVKM. The CDR3 protein is CASLSPGDRSGNTIYF. In nucleotides, the CDR3 is TGTGCCAGCCTAAGCCCGGGGGACCGCTCTGGAAACACCATATATTTT.

The chain has TRBV6-6 and TRBJ1-5, with TRBD1 as a possible D gene (6 bases). The CDR3 has 14 residues. V was cut by 2 bases and J by 7 bases, with 12 bases left in between. Per germline, CDR1 MNHNY and CDR2 SVGAGI (reference sequence). DNA of the CDR3: TGTGCCAGCAGTTACGGGGGGGCAGGGCAGCCCCAGCATTTT. Its protein is CASSYGGAGQPQHF.

The chain combines TRBV5-1 with TRBJ1-5, with D unresolved. The CDR3 covers 14 residues. Per the germline V gene, CDR1 is SGHRS and CDR2 is YFSETQ. Trimming pared 0 bases from V and 0 bases from J, leaving 4 bases between. DNA for the CDR3: TGCGCCAGCAGCTTGGCCGGTAGCAATCAGCCCCAGCATTTT. Translating gives CASSLAGSNQPQHF.

V gene TRBV6-4 combines with J gene TRBJ1-1; TRBD1 agrees at 10 bases. Germline CDR1 reads MRHNA; CDR2 reads SNTAGT. The CDR3 is 15 residues long. J gave up 1 base and V 5 bases, and 4 bases lay outside the gene matches. CDR3 region: CASSPGTGANTEAFF. The CDR3 DNA reads TGTGCCAGCAGTCCAGGGACAGGGGCGAACACTGAAGCTTTCTTT.

This clone was detected only a few times. The chain links TRBV5-1 to TRBJ2-7; D call uncertain. With 2 bases removed from V and 5 bases from J, the gap between germline ends came to 8 bases. This CDR3 region has 12 residues. From germline, CDR1 is SGHRS and CDR2 YFSETQ. For the CDR3, the DNA is TGCGCCAGCAGCTTTCGTGGAGACGAGCAGTACTTC. The encoded protein is CASSFRGDEQYF.

The V call is TRBV7-9, the J call TRBJ2-3; 9 bases map to TRBD2. After removal of 1 base from V and 2 bases from J, the junction contained 4 bases not matched to a gene. The CDR3 has 16 amino acids. Germline lookup yields CDR1 SEHNR and CDR2 FQNEAQ (reference sequence). The CDR3 nucleotides are TGTGCCAGCAGCTTAGTCAGCGGGGGGCACACAGATACGCAGTATTTT. Translated: CASSLVSGGHTDTQYF. Full variable domain (outside the CDR3, taken from reference TRBV7-9 and TRBJ2-3): DTGVSQNPRHKITKRGQNVTFRCDPISEHNRLYWYRQTLGQGPEFLTYFQNEAQLEKSRLLSDRFSAERPKGSFSTLEIQRTEQGDSAMYLCASSLVSGGHTDTQYFGPGTRLTVL.

The genes are TRBV7-9 and TRBJ1-4; D not resolved. The CDR3 is 14 amino acids. The germline V gene has CDR1 SEHNR and CDR2 FQNEAQ (reference sequence). The V end was cut by 3 bases, the J end by 11 bases, with 16 bases between. The CDR3 loop is CASSFQPLDEKLFF. CDR3 nucleotides: TGTGCCAGCAGCTTCCAGCCCCTAGACGAGAAACTGTTTTTT. The full variable domain, rest sourced from reference TRBV7-9 and TRBJ1-4, is DTGVSQNPRHKITKRGQNVTFRCDPISEHNRLYWYRQTLGQGPEFLTYFQNEAQLEKSRLLSDRFSAERPKGSFSTLEIQRTEQGDSAMYLCASSFQPLDEKLFFGSGTQLSVL.